This T cell receptor beta chain was found in a study of T cell changes during pregnancy in multiple sclerosis. TCRdb's copy holds only in-frame clones and misses some; the assay was immunoSEQ multiplex PCR. The sample holds tens of thousands of clones; roughly 92% are singletons and the top ten take just under 2%. There are 14 residues in the CDR3. V lost 5 bases to trimming and J lost 4 bases; unmatched junction nucleotides: 5. The germline CDR1 and CDR2 sequences are SEHNR and FQNEAQ (reference sequence). The V gene is TRBV7-9, the J gene TRBJ2-7, with 10 bases identical to TRBD1. The sequencing used peripheral blood, collected in the third trimester of pregnancy. The TCR was taken from a female donor in good health, enrolled as a control in a pregnancy study. DNA of the CDR3: TGTGCCAGCAGCCCCCGGACAGGGGGATACGAGCAGTACTTC. As protein: CASSPRTGGYEQYF.